The clone carrying this TCR beta chain is a singleton in its sample. The CDR3 is 14 amino acids. Germline V lookup: CDR1 MNHNS, CDR2 SASEGT. The germline V and J ends were trimmed by 10 bases and 10 bases, with 20 bases remaining between them. The data originate from a study of OX40 agonist ivuxolimab in advanced cancers. The assay was immunoSEQ multiplex PCR, and TCRdb's table has in-frame clones only and misses some. Of some 95,000 clones in the sample, less than 90% are singletons; the top ten hold over 0.65%. The gene calls are TRBV6-1 and TRBJ1-6; D unresolved. The material sequenced was CD4+ or CD8+ T cells sorted from blood, taken in a trial of the OX40 agonist ivuxolimab. This receptor was identified in an adult with an advanced solid tumor such as melanoma, head and neck, liver or kidney cancer. CDR3 region: CATGISPDGSPLHF. DNA for the CDR3: TGTGCCACCGGTATCAGCCCCGACGGCTCACCCCTCCACTTT.